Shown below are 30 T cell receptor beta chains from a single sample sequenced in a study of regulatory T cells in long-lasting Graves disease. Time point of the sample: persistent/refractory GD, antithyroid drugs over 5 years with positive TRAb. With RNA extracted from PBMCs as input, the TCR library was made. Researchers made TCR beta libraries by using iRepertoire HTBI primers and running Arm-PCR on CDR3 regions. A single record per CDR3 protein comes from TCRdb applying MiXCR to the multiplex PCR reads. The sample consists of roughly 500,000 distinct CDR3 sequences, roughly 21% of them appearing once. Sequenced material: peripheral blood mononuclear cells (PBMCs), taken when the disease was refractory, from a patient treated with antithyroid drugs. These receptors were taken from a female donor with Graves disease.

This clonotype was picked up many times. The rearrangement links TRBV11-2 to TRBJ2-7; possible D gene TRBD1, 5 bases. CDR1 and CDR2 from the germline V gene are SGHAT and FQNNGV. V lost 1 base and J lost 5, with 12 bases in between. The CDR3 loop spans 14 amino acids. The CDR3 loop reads CASSLVVQGHEQYF. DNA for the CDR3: TGTGCCAGCAGCTTAGTGGTTCAGGGTCACGAGCAGTACTTC.

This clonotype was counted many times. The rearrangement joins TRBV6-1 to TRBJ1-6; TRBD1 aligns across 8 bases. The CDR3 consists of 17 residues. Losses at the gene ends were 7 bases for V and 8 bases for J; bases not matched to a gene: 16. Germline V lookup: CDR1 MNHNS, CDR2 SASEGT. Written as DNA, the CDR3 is TGTGCCAGCACTTCCTATCGCAGGGGGCGCGCGGATTCACCCCTCCACTTT. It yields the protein CASTSYRRGRADSPLHF.

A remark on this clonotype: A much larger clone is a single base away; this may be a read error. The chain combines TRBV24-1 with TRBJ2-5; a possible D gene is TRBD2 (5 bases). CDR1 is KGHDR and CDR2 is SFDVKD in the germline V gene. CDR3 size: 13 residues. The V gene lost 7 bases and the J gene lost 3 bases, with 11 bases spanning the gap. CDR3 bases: TGTGCCACCAGCGGGGTAAATGAAGAGACCCAGTACTTC. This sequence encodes CATSGVNEETQYF.

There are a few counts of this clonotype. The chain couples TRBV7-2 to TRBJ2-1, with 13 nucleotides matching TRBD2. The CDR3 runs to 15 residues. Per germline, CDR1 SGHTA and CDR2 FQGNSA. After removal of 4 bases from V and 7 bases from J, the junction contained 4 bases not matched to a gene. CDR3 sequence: CASSSGTSGKNEQFF. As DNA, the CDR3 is TGTGCCAGCAGCTCCGGGACTAGCGGGAAGAATGAGCAGTTCTTC.

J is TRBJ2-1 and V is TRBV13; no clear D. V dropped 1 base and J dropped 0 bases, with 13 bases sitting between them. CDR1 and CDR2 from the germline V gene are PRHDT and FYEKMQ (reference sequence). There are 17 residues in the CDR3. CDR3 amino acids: CASSLDRRPSSYNEQFF. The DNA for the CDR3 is TGTGCCAGCAGCTTAGATAGGCGGCCTAGCTCCTACAATGAGCAGTTCTTC.

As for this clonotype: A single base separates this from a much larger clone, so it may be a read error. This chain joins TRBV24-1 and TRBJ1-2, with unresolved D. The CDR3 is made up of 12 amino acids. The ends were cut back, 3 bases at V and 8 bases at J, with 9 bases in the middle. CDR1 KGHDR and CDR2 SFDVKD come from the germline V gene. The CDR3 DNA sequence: TGTGCCACCAGTGATCATTCTTTCGGCTACACCTTC. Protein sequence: CATSDHSFGYTF.

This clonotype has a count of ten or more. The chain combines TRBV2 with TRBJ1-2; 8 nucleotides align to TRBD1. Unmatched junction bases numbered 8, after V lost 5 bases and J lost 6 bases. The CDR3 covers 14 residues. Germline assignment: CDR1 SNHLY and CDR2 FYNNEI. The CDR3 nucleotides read TGTGCCAGCAGTATCGGACAGGGATCGAATGGCTACACCTTC. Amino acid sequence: CASSIGQGSNGYTF.

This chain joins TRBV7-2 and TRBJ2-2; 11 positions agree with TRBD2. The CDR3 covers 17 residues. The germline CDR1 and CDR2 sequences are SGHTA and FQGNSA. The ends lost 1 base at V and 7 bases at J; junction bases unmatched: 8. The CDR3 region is CASSLELAGVRFGELFF. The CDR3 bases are TGTGCCAGCAGCTTAGAACTAGCGGGAGTTCGATTCGGGGAGCTGTTTTTT.

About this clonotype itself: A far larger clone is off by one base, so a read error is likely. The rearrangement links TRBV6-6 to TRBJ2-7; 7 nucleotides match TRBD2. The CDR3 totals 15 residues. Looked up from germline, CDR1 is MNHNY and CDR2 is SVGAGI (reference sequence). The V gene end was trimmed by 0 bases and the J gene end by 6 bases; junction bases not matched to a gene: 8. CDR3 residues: CASSYSTSRTGEQYF. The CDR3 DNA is TGTGCCAGCAGTTACTCGACTAGCAGGACGGGCGAGCAGTACTTC.

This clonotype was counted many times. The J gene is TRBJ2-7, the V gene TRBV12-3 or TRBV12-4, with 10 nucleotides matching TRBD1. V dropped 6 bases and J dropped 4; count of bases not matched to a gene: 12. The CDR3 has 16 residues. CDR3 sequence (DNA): TGTGCCAGCAGCCCTACCGACAGGGGGCTGAATTACGAGCAGTACTTC. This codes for CASSPTDRGLNYEQYF.

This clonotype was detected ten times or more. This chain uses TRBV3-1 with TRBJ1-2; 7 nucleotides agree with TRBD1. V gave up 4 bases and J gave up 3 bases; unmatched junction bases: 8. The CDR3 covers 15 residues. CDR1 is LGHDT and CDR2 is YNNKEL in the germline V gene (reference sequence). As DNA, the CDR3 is TGTGCCAGCAGCCCCGTGGAGGGGGCTGACTATGGCTACACCTTC. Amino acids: CASSPVEGADYGYTF.

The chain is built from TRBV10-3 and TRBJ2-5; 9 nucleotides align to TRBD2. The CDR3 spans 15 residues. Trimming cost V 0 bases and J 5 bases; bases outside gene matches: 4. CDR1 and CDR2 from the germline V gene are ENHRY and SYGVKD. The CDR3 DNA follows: TGTGCCATCAGTGAGTCGTCGCGGGGGGGGGAGACCCAGTACTTC. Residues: CAISESSRGGETQYF.

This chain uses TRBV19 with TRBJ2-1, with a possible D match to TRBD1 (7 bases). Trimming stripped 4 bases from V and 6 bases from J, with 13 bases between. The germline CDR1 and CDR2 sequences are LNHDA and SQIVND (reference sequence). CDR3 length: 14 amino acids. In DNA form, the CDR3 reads TGTGCCAGTAGTAGGGGGGACAGCCGCAATGAGCAGTTCTTC. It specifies CASSRGDSRNEQFF.

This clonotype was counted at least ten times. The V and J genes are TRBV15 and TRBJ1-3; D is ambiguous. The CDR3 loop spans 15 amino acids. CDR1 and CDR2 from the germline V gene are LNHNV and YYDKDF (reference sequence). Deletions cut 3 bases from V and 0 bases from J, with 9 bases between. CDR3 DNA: TGTGCCACCAGCAGGGACCGCTTCTCTGGAAACACCATATATTTT. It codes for CATSRDRFSGNTIYF.

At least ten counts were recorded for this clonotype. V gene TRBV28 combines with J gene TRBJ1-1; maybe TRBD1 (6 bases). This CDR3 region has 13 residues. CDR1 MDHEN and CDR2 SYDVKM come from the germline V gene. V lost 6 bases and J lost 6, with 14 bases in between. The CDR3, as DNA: TGTGCCAGCAGAGAGCAGGGGACGGCTGAAGCTTTCTTT. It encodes CASREQGTAEAFF.

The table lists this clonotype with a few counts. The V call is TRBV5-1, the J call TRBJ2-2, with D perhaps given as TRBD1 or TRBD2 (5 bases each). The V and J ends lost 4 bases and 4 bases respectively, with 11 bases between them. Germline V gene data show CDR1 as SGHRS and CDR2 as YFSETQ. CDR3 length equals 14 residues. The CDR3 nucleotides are TGCGCCAGCAGCAGGCACGGGACCACCGGGGAGCTGTTTTTT. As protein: CASSRHGTTGELFF.

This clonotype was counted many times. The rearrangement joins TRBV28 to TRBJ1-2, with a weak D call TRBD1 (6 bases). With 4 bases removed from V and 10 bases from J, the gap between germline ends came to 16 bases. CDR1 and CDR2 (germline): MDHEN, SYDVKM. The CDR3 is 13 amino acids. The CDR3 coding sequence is TGTGCCAGCAGTTCGCCTCTGGGACACACCTACACCTTC. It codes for CASSSPLGHTYTF.

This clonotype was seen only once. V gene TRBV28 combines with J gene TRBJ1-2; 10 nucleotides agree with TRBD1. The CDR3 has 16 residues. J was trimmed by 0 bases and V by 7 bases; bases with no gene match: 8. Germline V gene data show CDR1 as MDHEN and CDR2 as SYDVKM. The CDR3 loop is CASTLGQGTANYGYTF. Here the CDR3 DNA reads TGTGCCAGCACTTTGGGACAGGGGACAGCTAACTATGGCTACACCTTC.

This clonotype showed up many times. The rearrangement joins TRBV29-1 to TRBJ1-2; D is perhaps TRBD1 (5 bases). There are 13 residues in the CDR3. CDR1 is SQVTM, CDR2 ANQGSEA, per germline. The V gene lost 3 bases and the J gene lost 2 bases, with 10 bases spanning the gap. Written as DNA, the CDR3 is TGCAGCGTTGAGGGGCAGCCAAACTATGGCTACACCTTC. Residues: CSVEGQPNYGYTF.

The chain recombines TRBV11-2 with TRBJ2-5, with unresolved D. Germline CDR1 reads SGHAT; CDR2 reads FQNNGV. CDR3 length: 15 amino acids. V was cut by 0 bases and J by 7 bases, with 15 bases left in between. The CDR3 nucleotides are TGTGCCAGCAGCTTAGATCAAGGGATCCCCTGGACCCAGTACTTC. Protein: CASSLDQGIPWTQYF.

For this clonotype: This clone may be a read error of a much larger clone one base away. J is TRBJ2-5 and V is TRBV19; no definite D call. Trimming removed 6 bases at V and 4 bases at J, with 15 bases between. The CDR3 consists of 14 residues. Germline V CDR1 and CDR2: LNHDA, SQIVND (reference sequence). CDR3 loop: CASSTIGFGETQYF. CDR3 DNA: TGTGCCAGTAGCACTATAGGGTTCGGAGAGACCCAGTACTTC.

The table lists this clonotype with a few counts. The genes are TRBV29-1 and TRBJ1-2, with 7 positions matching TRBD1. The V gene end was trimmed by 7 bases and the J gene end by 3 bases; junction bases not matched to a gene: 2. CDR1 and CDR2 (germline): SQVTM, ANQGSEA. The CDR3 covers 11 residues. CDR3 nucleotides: TGCAGCGGGGGGACAGACTATGGCTACACCTTC. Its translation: CSGGTDYGYTF.

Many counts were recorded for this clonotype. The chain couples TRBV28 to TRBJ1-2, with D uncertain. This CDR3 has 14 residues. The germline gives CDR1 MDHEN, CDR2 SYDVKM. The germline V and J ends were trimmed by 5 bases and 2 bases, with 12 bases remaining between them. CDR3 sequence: CASSTRIHNYGYTF. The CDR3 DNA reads TGTGCCAGCAGTACTCGGATCCACAACTATGGCTACACCTTC.

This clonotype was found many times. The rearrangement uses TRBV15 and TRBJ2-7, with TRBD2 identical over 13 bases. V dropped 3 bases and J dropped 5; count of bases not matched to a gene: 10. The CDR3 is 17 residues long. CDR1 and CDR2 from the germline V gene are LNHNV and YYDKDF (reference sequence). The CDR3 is CATSRYRLAGGVNEQYF. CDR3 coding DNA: TGTGCCACCAGCAGGTACCGACTAGCGGGAGGAGTGAACGAGCAGTACTTC.

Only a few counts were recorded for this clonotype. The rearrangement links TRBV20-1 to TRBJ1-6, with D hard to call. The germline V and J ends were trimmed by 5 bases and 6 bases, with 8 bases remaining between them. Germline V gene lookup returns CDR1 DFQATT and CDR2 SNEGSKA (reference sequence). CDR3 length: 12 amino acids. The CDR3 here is CSAARINSPLHF. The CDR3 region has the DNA TGCAGTGCTGCCAGAATTAATTCACCCCTCCACTTT.

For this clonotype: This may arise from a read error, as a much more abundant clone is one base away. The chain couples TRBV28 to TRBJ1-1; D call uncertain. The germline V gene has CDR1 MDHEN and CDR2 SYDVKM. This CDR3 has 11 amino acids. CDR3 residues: CAVCMRAGAFF. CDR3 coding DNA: TGTGCAGTTTGTATGAGGGCTGGAGCTTTCTTT. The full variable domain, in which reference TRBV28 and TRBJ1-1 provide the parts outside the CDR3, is DVKVTQSSRYLVKRTGEKVFLECVQDMDHENMFWYRQDPGLGLRLIYFSYDVKMKEKGDIPEGYSVSREKKERFSLILESASTNQTSMYLCAVCMRAGAFFGQGTRLTVV.

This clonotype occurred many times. CDR3 loop: CASSPGAGVQETQYF. The CDR3 DNA follows: TGTGCCAGCAGCCCGGGGGCAGGGGTCCAAGAGACCCAGTACTTC. This chain links TRBV7-9 with TRBJ2-5; either TRBD1 or TRBD2 may supply D (6 bases each). The ends were cut back, 5 bases at V and 1 base at J, with 14 bases in the middle. CDR3 length equals 15 residues. Germline CDR1 is SEHNR and CDR2 is FQNEAQ (reference sequence).

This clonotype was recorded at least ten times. The CDR3 region has the DNA TGTGCCAGCAGCTTAGGGACAGTTGAAGCTTTCTTT. Its protein product is CASSLGTVEAFF. This chain uses TRBV7-2 with TRBJ1-1; the D gene is possibly TRBD1 (6 bases). Between the trimmed V and J ends, which lost 1 base and 7 bases, there was a span of 7 bases. The CDR3 consists of 12 residues. The germline V gene encodes CDR1 SGHTA and CDR2 FQGNSA.

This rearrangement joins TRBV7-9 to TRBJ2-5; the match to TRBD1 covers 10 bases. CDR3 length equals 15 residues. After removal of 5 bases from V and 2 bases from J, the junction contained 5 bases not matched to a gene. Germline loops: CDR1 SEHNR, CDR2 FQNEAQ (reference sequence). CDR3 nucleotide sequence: TGTGCCAGCAGCCAGGGGGGACAGGGGCAAGAGACCCAGTACTTC. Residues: CASSQGGQGQETQYF.

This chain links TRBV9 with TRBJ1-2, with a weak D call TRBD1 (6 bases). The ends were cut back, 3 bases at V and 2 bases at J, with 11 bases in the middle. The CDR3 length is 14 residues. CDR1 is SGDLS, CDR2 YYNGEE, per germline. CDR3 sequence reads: CASSAQGTNYGYTF. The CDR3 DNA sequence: TGTGCCAGCAGCGCACAGGGAACCAACTATGGCTACACCTTC.